The text below deals with one T cell receptor beta chain. Its antigen is not known. The germline V and J ends were trimmed by 1 base and 15 bases, with 13 bases remaining between them. This CDR3 comprises 12 residues. CDR1 is SEHNR, CDR2 FQNEAQ, per germline (reference sequence). These data originate in a study of shared clonotypes between healthy human individuals. About the research overall: CD8 memory received one plate per donor, CD8 naive two, CD4 memory three and CD4 naive three. Study results and limitations: Collection of samples was limited to blood; tissue repertoires likely differ. The study found about 4.6% of naive CD4 clonotypes shared across a handful of donors.

Clones were sequenced by immunoSEQ multiplex PCR, and TCRdb holds only the in-frame ones, with some missing. The table includes about 2.3 million clones, just over 90% detected once. The rearrangement joins TRBV7-9 to TRBJ2-1; no clear D. The TCR comes from a young man in good health. Some clones in this sample may be carry-over from other donors' samples. The specimen was naive CD4+ T cells from PBMCs. Stated subset: CD45RA+ positively selected. The CDR3 DNA reads TGTGCCAGCAGCTTAGAGAGTCCCGCGCCGTTCTTC. It yields the protein CASSLESPAPFF.